The clone carrying this TCR beta chain was picked up a small number of times. The naive CD8 population came from CD45RO-negative cells selected for CCR7, without terminally differentiated effector memory CD45RA+ cells. This sample is part of a study of shared clonotypes between healthy human individuals. For every subset, genomic DNA was evenly distributed across several immunoSEQ plates. This table comes from immunoSEQ multiplex PCR, and its TCRdb copy is limited to in-frame clones, with some not included. The profile shows about 2.1 million clones, roughly 95% of them singletons. The receptor comes from a man aged 18 to 30 in good health. Some clones in this sample may be carry-over from other donors' samples. The sequencing sample was made of naive CD8+ T cells from PBMCs.

The CDR3 nucleotides are TGTGCCAGCAGTCATCCCTTCGACAGCTCTGAAGCTTTCTTT. It is translated as CASSHPFDSSEAFF. The chain uses TRBV28 and TRBJ1-1, with a possible D match to TRBD1 (5 bases). The germline V gene has CDR1 MDHEN and CDR2 SYDVKM. The germline V and J ends were trimmed by 5 bases and 6 bases, with 16 bases remaining between them. CDR3 length equals 14 residues. Full variable domain (outside the CDR3, taken from reference TRBV28 and TRBJ1-1): DVKVTQSSRYLVKRTGEKVFLECVQDMDHENMFWYRQDPGLGLRLIYFSYDVKMKEKGDIPEGYSVSREKKERFSLILESASTNQTSMYLCASSHPFDSSEAFFGQGTRLTVV.